This TCR beta chain was captured in a study of identical twins. In TCRdb, the 5' RACE reads were re-called with MiXCR into one record per CDR3 protein. The sample consists of roughly 770,000 distinct CDR3 sequences, 15% to 20% of them appearing once. V was pared by 6 bases and J by 8 bases, with 12 bases between. Germline V gene lookup returns CDR1 DFQATT and CDR2 SNEGSKA (reference sequence). The CDR3 runs to 11 residues. General observations from the study: Conclusions rested on cross-sectional statistics rather than following the same donors.

Comments on this clonotype: Antigen specificity is unknown.

These sequences were also reported in another study, on T cells expressing NK-cell markers.

The J gene is TRBJ2-3, the V gene TRBV20-1; D call uncertain. This TCR derives from a woman under 30 in good health. Sequenced sample: PBMCs. CDR3 region: CSAPRLVTQYF. Written as DNA, the CDR3 is TGCAGTGCCCCCCGACTGGTTACGCAGTATTTT.